This paragraph covers one T cell receptor beta chain sequence. Authors' data handling: Cell counts per sample came from amplifying reference gene primers. Produced via immunoSEQ multiplex PCR; TCRdb's table is partial and in-frame only. The DNA was the basis for D and trimming; V, J and clone size are from that table. The table lists roughly 250,000 clones, roughly 84% of them singletons. The data stem from a study of blood T cell repertoires in COVID-19. On the study more broadly: The origin of the acute and convalescent COVID-19 samples was the United States, Italy and Spain. T cells, B-cell-depleted T cells, or PBMCs supplied cDNA or gDNA.

Sequencing used peripheral blood. The TCR originated in a woman aged 40 to 49 with active or convalescent COVID-19.

The CDR3 protein is CASSEWGQSGGGTGELFF. CDR3 sequence (DNA): TGTGCCAGCAGTGAATGGGGACAGAGCGGGGGCGGGACCGGGGAGCTGTTTTTT. This rearrangement joins TRBV2 to TRBJ2-2; a possible D gene is TRBD2 (8 bases). The germline V gene encodes CDR1 SNHLY and CDR2 FYNNEI. Trimming stripped 2 bases from V and 5 bases from J, with 21 bases between. This CDR3 is built from 18 residues.